This TCR beta chain emerged from a study of blood T cell repertoires in COVID-19. The wider study: Nucleic acid was either cDNA or gDNA, and it came from T cells, B-cell-depleted T cells, or PBMCs.

V lost 3 bases, J lost 3 bases, and 15 bases lay in between. Per germline, CDR1 KGHSH and CDR2 LQKENI. CDR3 length: 15 residues. Enrolled through a virtual design, the participants were between roughly 18 and 89 years of age and came from 24 US areas. TCRdb's copy holds only in-frame clones and misses some; the assay was immunoSEQ multiplex PCR. The sample consists of 250,000 to 350,000 clones, under 95% of them appearing once. What was sequenced was PBMCs or T cells enriched from blood (not recorded which). The chain carries TRBV18 and TRBJ2-7; tentatively, D is TRBD2 (5 bases). The receptor's source is a man in his 60s who had recovered from COVID-19. CDR3 nucleotides: TGTGCCAGCTCACCCGGGGTATTGGTAAACTACGAGCAGTACTTC. This sequence encodes CASSPGVLVNYEQYF. The full variable domain, rest sourced from reference TRBV18 and TRBJ2-7, is NAGVMQNPRHLVRRRGQEARLRCSPMKGHSHVYWYRQLPEEGLKFMVYLQKENIIDESGMPKERFSAEFPKEGPSILRIQQVVRGDSAAYFCASSPGVLVNYEQYFGPGTRLTVT.